This entry features one T cell receptor (beta chain) sequence. The sample originates from a study of blood T cell repertoires in COVID-19. Study summary: Whether acute or convalescent, the COVID-19 samples came from the United States, Italy and Spain.

Some clones are missing from TCRdb's copy, which holds only in-frame ones; the method was immunoSEQ multiplex PCR. The sample comprises more than 200,000 clones, around 87% of which are singletons, and approximately 5.1% rests with the top ten. The CDR3 sequence is 19 residues long. Deletions cut 0 bases from V and 7 bases from J, with 25 bases between. Germline V gene data show CDR1 as LGHNT and CDR2 as FRNRAP. The source is an older woman with COVID-19, enrolled during active disease. This sequence joins TRBV12-5 and TRBJ2-1; D gene unclear. The material sequenced was peripheral blood. DNA for the CDR3: TGTGCTAGTGGTTTGGTAGACGCCCTGGGCCCGAGAAGTGGGAATGAGCAGTTCTTC. Protein product: CASGLVDALGPRSGNEQFF.